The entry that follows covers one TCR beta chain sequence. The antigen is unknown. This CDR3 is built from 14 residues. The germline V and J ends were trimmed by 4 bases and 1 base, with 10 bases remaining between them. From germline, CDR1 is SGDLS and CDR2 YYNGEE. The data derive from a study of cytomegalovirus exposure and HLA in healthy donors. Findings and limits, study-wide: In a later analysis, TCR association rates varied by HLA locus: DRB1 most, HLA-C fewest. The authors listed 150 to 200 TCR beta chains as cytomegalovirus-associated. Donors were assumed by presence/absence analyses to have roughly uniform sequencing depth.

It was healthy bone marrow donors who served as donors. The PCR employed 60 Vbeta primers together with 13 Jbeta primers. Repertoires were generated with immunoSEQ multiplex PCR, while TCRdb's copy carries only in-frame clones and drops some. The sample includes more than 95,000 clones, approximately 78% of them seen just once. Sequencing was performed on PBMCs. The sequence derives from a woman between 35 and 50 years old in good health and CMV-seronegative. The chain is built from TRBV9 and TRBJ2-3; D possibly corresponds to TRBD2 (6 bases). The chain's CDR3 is CASSRELGTDTQYF. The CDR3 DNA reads TGTGCCAGCAGCCGGGAGCTAGGCACAGATACGCAGTATTTT.